This T cell receptor beta chain originates from a study of siplizumab effects on memory and regulatory T cells (dated by TCRdb to between 2018 and 2020). As for the study more broadly: The study looked at the effect of siplizumab, an anti-CD2 antibody, on alloreactive T-cell subsets in allogeneic mixed lymphocyte reactions made from human PBMCs. The paper's findings and limits, for the study overall: The suppressive function of proliferating Tregs from siplizumab cultures was not functionally confirmed. Roughly 80-95% of proliferating CD4+ or CD8+ clones could not be assigned a naive or memory phenotype. Unstimulated naive T cells appeared to be more diverse than memory T cells, and naive cells seemed to make a substantial contribution to the alloresponse. The cumulative frequency of alloreactive sequences traceable to unstimulated CD4+ memory T cells was significantly reduced by siplizumab. Sequences below about 10^-5 frequency were poorly captured, so only a minor fraction of alloreactive clones could be mapped to unstimulated subsets. Among mappable alloreactive CD4+ clones, an average Treg-derived fraction of roughly 69% was observed with siplizumab, compared with around 28% in control reactions.

As to this clone: The clone's antigen remains unknown. No per-base quality is available; no much larger clone lies one base away.

The germline V end is reduced by 2 bases and the J end by 7 bases; junction bases left unmatched: 6. The CDR3 runs 14 amino acids, cysteine and phenylalanine included. Of all the DNA, just the CDR3 is kept, 42 bases in frame from base 1. CDR1 and CDR2 are drawn from the germline V gene (reference sequence): MNHEY, SMNVEV. In three donor pairs, further sequencing was done on unstimulated CD8+ naive, CD4+ memory, CD8+ TEMRA, CD4+ naive and CD8+ effector memory subsets. Sorted unstimulated T cells and proliferating T cells recovered from mixed lymphocyte reactions underwent TCRbeta CDR3 sequencing. Fresh whole blood from approximately ten HLA-typed healthy donors was used to isolate PBMCs. The protocol used for the library was the immunoSEQ multiplex PCR assay. The deep sequencing platform assayed approximately 10^5 TCR templates per sample. Genomic DNA extracted from sorted T cells was used for TCRbeta CDR3 sequencing. For the original study's pipeline: The R programming language was used for clonal analysis of TCRbeta CDR3 data. Alloreactive CD4+ and CD8+ clones were defined by comparing unstimulated samples with post-reaction CFSE-low samples. Regulatory or non-regulatory origin was assigned to alloreactive CD4+ clones by matching of sequences to sorted unstimulated Treg and non-Treg repertoires. Not all clones reach the TCRdb copy of this immuneACCESS table, which keeps in-frame sequences only. Checked studies attribute under half of the gap to unresolved V genes and leave the rest unexplained. The V and J calls and the clone size are those of that table, but D and trimming were determined from the DNA. The sample table records 94,000 or so clones; approximately 97% of these occur just once. The top ten clones comprise 0.025% to 0.035% of the sample.

Sequenced input: naive CD4+ T cells sorted from blood. Sample cell subset or site, as interpreted from the label and publication: unstimulated naive T cells. The rearrangement joined TRBV27 to TRBJ1-2; TRBD1 aligns with 8 central bases. This clonotype originated in a human donor in good health. The CDR3 region reads CASSLVRGLAGYTF. The nucleotide sequence is TGTGCCAGCAGTTTAGTCAGGGGGCTGGCTGGCTACACCTTC.